This entry concerns a single TCR beta chain. This entry belongs to a study of blood T cell repertoires in COVID-19. V was trimmed by 3 bases and J by 4 bases, leaving 12 bases between them. The germline CDR1 and CDR2 sequences are KGHSH and LQKENI. The CDR3 extends over 15 amino acids. Only in-frame clones appear in the TCRdb table, and some are missing; sequencing was by immunoSEQ multiplex PCR. This table has hundreds of thousands of clones, about 90% appearing once. The TCR originated in a woman aged 45-65 years who had been exposed to COVID-19. The chain is built from TRBV18 and TRBJ2-2; D possibly corresponds to TRBD1 (6 bases). Sequenced input: PBMCs or T cells enriched from blood (not recorded which). CDR3 DNA sequence: TGTGCCAGCTCACCGACTCAGGGGAGCACCGGGGAGCTGTTTTTT. Protein sequence: CASSPTQGSTGELFF. Based on the CDR3 plus reference TRBV18 and TRBJ2-2, the full variable domain is NAGVMQNPRHLVRRRGQEARLRCSPMKGHSHVYWYRQLPEEGLKFMVYLQKENIIDESGMPKERFSAEFPKEGPSILRIQQVVRGDSAAYFCASSPTQGSTGELFFGEGSRLTVL.